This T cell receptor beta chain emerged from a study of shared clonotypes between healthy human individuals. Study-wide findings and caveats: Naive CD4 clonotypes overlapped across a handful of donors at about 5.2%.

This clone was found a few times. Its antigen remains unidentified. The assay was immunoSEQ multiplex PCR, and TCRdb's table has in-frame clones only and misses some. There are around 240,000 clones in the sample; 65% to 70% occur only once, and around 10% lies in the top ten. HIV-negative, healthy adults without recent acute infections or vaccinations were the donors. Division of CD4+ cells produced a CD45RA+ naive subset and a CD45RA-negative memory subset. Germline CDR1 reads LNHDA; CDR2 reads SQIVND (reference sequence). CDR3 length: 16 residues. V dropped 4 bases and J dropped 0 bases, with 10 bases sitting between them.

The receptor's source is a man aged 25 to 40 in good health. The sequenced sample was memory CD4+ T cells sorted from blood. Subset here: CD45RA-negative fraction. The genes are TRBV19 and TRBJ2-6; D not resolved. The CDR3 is CASSTGKFSGANVLTF. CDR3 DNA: TGTGCCAGTAGTACCGGAAAGTTCTCTGGGGCCAACGTCCTGACTTTC.